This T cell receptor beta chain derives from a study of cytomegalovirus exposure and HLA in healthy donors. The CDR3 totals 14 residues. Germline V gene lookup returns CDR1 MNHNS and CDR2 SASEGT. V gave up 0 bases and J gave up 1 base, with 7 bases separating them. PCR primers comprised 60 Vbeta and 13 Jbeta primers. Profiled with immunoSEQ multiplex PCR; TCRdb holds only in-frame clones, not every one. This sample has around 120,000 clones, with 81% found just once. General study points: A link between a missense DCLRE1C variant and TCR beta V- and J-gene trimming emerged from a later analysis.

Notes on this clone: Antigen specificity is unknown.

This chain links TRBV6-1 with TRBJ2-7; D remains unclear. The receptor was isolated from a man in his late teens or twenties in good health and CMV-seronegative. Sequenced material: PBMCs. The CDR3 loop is CASSEALVSYEQYF. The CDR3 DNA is TGTGCCAGCAGTGAAGCGCTAGTTTCCTACGAGCAGTACTTC.